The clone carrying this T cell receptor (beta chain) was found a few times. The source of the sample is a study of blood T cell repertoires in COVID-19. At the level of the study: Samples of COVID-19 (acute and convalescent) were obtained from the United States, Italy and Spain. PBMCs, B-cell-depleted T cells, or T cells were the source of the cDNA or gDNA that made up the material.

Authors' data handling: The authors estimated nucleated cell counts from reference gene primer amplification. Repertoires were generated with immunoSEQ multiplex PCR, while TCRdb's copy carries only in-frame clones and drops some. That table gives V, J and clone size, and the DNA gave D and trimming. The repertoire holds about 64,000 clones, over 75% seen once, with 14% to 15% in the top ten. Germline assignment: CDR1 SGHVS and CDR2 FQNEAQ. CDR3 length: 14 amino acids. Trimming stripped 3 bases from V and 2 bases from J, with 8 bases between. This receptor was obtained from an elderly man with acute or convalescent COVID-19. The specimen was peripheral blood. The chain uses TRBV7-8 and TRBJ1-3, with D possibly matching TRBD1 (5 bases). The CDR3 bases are TGTGCCAGCAGCTTGGGGGGAGCTGGAAACACCATATATTTT. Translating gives CASSLGGAGNTIYF.